Listed below are T cell receptor beta chains from one sample, sequenced in a study of T cells after yellow fever vaccination. TCRdb re-called the 5' RACE reads with MiXCR, one entry per CDR3 protein. The data show 90,000 to 150,000 distinct CDR3 sequences, around 7.2% seen once. This material consisted of CD4+ T cells sorted from PBMCs, taken about 41 days after the first yellow fever vaccination. The receptors originated from a young man who received the YFV17D yellow fever vaccine. Each CDR3 is given with its conserved first and last residue. Each record gives: D gene, clone size, V gene, CDR3 protein. A D gene is named only where the DNA matches it firmly. Rows may omit the clone size; those that give it use once, few, many or a size class.

>NA|many|TRBV5-1
CASSPLQGRGDTQYF
>NA|many|TRBV7-9
CASSFSQDTEAFF
>NA|NA|TRBV3-1
CASSQVPGDSGYTF
>NA|many|TRBV6-5
CASSYTVSSPLHF
>NA|many|TRBV5-1
CASSLRGVGGVGYNEQFF
>NA|many|TRBV7-2
CASSFSRDADNEQFF
>TRBD2|many|TRBV20-1
CSARAVAGAGGTDTQYF
>NA|many|TRBV7-9
CASSLDLSHTDTQYF
>NA|many|TRBV7-2
CASSSRLLTYNEQFF
>NA|many|TRBV7-3
CASSFGSRDEQFF
>NA|many|TRBV10-3
CAISDGASEDTQYF
>TRBD2|NA|TRBV7-8
CATSQGGEETQYF
>NA|many|TRBV28
CASRGRTSNQPQHF
>TRBD1|many|TRBV7-9
CASSLGTGEDYGYTF
>TRBD2|many|TRBV20-1
CSARDLAGGHIQYF
>TRBD2|many|TRBV7-2
CASSPWGGPYNEQFF
>TRBD1|many|TRBV5-1
CASSGGQGTYGYTF
>NA|many|TRBV27
CASSLLGNTGELFF
>TRBD2|many|TRBV20-1
CSAQRYIAGDDSYNEQFF
>NA|many|TRBV7-3
CASSQGPRETQYF
>NA|many|TRBV14
CASSQGSGMGETQYF
>NA|many|TRBV29-1
CSVVGPGTRQPQHF
>TRBD1|many|TRBV7-2
CASSLSIGQGEETQYF
>NA|many|TRBV9
CASSLDRLNTGELFF
>NA|many|TRBV29-1
CSVGSERHHNEQFF
>NA|few|TRBV5-1
CASSLPQVPHNEQFF
>NA|many|TRBV7-3
CASSPYAPRTLYSYNEQFF
>NA|few|TRBV5-4
CASSWGTPSGANVLTF
>TRBD1|NA|TRBV6-5
CASSYQTGDGYGYTF
>NA|many|TRBV7-2
CASSLPITRGGSPLHF
>TRBD1|many|TRBV5-1
CASSLAPGGANTEAFF
>TRBD1|many|TRBV28
CASSPTGVETQYF
>NA|few|TRBV6-5
CASSYSWANEKLFF
>NA|many|TRBV29-1
CSAPDTRGVSTDTQYF
>NA|many|TRBV5-5
CASSPTGEQFF
>NA|many|TRBV6-2/TRBV6-3
CASTDREVSEQFF
>NA|NA|TRBV6-2/TRBV6-3
CASSYSGLGHTDTQYF
>NA|many|TRBV12-3/TRBV12-4
CASSRITGTGELFF
>TRBD1|many|TRBV6-5
CASRRGGQGYGYTF
>NA|few|TRBV5-1
CASSLEAARGRETQYF
>NA|many|TRBV12-3/TRBV12-4
CASSSVGHIVYEQYF
>NA|many|TRBV2
CASSEVLARVETQYF
>NA|few|TRBV18
CASSPHPGSEQYF
>TRBD2|many|TRBV11-2
CASSLRSGGSTDTQYF
>NA|NA|TRBV20-1
CSARVGGYGYTF
>TRBD2|many|TRBV12-3/TRBV12-4
CASSPGGSRYEQYF
>NA|once|TRBV10-3
CAISELAPLSGAKVLTF
>NA|many|TRBV7-8
CASSLVTLYYEQYF
>NA|many|TRBV12-3/TRBV12-4
CASAANTGELFF
>NA|medium-sized|TRBV29-1
CSVGISGRTDTQYF
>NA|many|TRBV7-3
CASSLTRREEAFF
>NA|many|TRBV6-2/TRBV6-3
CASSYRLGGNIQYF
>NA|many|TRBV20-1
CSARAGGGIETQYF
>NA|many|TRBV7-2
CASTPRENKETQYF
>NA|NA|TRBV6-1
CASSDLGGPGYTF
>TRBD1|many|TRBV7-9
CASSPLDRENTIYF
>NA|many|TRBV20-1
CSARQETQYF
>NA|many|TRBV12-2
CASRPSGCGYTF
>NA|many|TRBV29-1
CSVRPQGEKLFF
>NA|many|TRBV15
CATSRDWHSGNTIYF